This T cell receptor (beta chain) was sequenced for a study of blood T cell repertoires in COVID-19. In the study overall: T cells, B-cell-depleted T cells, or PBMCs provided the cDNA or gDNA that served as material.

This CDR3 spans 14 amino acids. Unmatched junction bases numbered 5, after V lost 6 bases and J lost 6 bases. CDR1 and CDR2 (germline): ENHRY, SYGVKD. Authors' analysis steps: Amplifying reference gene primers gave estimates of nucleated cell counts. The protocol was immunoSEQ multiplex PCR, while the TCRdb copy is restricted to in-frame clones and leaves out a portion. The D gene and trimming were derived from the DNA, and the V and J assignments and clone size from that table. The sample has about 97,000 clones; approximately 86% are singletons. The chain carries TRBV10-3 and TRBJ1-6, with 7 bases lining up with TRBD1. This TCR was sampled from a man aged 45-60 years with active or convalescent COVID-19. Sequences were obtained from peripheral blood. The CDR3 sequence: CAISGTAINSPLHF. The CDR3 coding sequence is TGTGCCATCAGCGGGACAGCGATTAATTCACCCCTCCACTTT.